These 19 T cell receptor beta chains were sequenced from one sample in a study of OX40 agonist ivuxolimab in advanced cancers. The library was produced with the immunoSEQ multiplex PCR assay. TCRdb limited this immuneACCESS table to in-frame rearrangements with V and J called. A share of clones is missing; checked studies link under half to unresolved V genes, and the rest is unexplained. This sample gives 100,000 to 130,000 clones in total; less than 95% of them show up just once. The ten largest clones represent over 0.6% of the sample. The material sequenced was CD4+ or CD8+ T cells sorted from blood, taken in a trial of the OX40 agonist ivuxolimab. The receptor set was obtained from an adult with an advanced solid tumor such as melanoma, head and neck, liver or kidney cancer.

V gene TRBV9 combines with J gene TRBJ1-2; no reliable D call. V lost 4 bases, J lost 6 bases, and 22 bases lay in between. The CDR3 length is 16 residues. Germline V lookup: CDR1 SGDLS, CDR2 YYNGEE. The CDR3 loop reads CASSPLGSVHYDGYTF. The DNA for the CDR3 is TGTGCCAGCAGCCCCCTTGGCAGTGTCCACTATGATGGCTACACCTTC.

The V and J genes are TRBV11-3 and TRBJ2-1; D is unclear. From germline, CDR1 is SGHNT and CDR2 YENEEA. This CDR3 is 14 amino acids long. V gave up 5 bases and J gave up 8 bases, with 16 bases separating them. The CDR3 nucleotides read TGTGCCAGCAGCCACGGACCCCTATTAGATGAGCAGTTCTTC. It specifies CASSHGPLLDEQFF.

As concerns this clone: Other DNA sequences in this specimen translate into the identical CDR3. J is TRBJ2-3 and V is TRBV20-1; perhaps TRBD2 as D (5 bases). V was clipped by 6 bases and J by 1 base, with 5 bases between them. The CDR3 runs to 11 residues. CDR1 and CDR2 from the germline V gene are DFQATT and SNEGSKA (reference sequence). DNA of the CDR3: TGCAGTGCCGGGGGCACAGATACGCAGTATTTT. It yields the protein CSAGGTDTQYF.

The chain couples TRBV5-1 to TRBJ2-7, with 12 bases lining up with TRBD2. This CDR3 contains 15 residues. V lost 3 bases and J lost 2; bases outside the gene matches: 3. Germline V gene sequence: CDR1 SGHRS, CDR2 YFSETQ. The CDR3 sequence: CASSSGLAGAYEQYF. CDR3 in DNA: TGCGCCAGCAGCTCGGGACTAGCGGGCGCCTACGAGCAGTACTTC.

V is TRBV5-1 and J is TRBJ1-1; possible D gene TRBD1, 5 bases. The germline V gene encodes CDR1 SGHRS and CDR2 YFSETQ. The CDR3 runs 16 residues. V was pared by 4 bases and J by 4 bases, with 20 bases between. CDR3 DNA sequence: TGCGCCAGCAGCCCGGGGCTAACGGTGGAGGGCACTGAAGCTTTCTTT. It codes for CASSPGLTVEGTEAFF.

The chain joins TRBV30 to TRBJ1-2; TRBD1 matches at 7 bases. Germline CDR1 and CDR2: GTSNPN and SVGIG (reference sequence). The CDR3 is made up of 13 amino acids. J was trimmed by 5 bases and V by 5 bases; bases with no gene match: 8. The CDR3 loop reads CAWSRQGGYGYTF. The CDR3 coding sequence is TGTGCCTGGTCGAGACAGGGAGGTTATGGCTACACCTTC.

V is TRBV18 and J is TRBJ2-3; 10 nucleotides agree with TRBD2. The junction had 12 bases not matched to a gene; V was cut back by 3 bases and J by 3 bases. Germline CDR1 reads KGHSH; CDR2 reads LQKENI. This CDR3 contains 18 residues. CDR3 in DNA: TGTGCCAGCTCACCCTGGGAGCAAGCGGGGGGGCAGACAGATACGCAGTATTTT. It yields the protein CASSPWEQAGGQTDTQYF.

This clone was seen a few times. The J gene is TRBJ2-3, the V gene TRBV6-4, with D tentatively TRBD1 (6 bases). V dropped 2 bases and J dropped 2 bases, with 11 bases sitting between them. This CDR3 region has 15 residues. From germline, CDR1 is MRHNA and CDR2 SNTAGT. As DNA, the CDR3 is TGTGCCAGCAGTGACGGCACAGGGAACACAGATACGCAGTATTTT. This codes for CASSDGTGNTDTQYF.

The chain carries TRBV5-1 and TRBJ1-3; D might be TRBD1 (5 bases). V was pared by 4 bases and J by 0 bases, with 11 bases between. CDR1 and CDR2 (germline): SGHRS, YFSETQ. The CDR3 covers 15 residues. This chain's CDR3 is CASSETGLSGNTIYF. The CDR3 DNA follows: TGCGCCAGCAGCGAAACAGGACTCTCTGGAAACACCATATATTTT. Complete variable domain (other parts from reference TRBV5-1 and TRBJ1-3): KAGVTQTPRYLIKTRGQQVTLSCSPISGHRSVSWYQQTPGQGLQFLFEYFSETQRNKGNFPGRFSGRQFSNSRSEMNVSTLELGDSALYLCASSETGLSGNTIYFGEGSWLTVV.

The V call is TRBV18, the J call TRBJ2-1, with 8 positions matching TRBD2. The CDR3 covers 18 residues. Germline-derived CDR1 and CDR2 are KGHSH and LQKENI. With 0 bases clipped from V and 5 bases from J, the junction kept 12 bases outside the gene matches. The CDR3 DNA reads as TGTGCCAGCTCACCACCGGACCCCGGACTAGCCAAGCACAATGAGCAGTTCTTC. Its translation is CASSPPDPGLAKHNEQFF.

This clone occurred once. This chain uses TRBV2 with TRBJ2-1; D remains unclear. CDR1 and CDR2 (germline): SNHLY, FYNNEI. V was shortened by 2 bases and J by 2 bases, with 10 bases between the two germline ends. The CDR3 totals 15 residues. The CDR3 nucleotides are TGTGCCAGCAGTGAAAGGACCCAGCCCTACAATGAGCAGTTCTTC. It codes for CASSERTQPYNEQFF. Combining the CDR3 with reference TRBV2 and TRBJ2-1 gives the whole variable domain EPEVTQTPSHQVTQMGQEVILRCVPISNHLYFYWYRQILGQKVEFLVSFYNNEISEKSEIFDDQFSVERPDGSNFTLKIRSTKLEDSAMYFCASSERTQPYNEQFFGPGTRLTVL.

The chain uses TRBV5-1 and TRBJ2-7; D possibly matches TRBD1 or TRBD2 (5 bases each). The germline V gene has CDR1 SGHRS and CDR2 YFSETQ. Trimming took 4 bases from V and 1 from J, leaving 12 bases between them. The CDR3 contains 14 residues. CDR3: CASSPGTGSYEQYF. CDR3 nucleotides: TGCGCCAGCAGCCCAGGGACGGGATCCTACGAGCAGTACTTC.

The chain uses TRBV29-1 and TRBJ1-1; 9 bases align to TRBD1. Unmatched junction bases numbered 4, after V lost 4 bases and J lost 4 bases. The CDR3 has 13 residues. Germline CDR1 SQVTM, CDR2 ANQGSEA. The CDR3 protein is CSVGDRAGTEAFF. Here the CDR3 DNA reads TGCAGCGTTGGGGACAGGGCAGGCACTGAAGCTTTCTTT.

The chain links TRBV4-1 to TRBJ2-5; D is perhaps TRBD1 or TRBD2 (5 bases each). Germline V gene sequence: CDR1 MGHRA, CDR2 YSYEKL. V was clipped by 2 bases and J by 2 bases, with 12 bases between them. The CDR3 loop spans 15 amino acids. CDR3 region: CASSQPGRTQETQYF. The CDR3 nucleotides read TGCGCCAGCAGCCAACCGGGACGGACACAAGAGACCCAGTACTTC.

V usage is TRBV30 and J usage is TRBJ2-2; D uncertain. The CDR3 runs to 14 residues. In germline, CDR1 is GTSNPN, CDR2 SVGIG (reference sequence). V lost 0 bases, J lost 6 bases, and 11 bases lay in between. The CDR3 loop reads CAWSVDWDPGELFF. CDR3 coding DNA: TGTGCCTGGAGTGTAGATTGGGATCCCGGGGAGCTGTTTTTT.

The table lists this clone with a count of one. The CDR3 sequence is CASSWGLAGINEQFF. CDR3 in DNA: TGCGCCAGCAGCTGGGGACTAGCGGGAATCAATGAGCAGTTCTTC. The chain carries TRBV5-1 and TRBJ2-1; 13 bases fit TRBD2. This CDR3 comprises 15 residues. CDR1 is SGHRS, CDR2 YFSETQ, per germline. The ends lost 3 bases at V and 6 bases at J; junction bases unmatched: 3. Full variable domain (outside the CDR3, taken from reference TRBV5-1 and TRBJ2-1): KAGVTQTPRYLIKTRGQQVTLSCSPISGHRSVSWYQQTPGQGLQFLFEYFSETQRNKGNFPGRFSGRQFSNSRSEMNVSTLELGDSALYLCASSWGLAGINEQFFGPGTRLTVL.

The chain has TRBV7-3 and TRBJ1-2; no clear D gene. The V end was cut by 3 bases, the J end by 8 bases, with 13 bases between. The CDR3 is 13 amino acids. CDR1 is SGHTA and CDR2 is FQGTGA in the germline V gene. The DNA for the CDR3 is TGTGCCAGCAGCTTTATGGGGATGGAGGGCTACACCTTC. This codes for CASSFMGMEGYTF.

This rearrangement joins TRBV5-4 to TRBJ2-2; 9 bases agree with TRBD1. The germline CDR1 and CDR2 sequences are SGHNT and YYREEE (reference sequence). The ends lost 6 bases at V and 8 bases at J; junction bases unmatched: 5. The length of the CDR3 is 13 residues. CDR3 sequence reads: CASTDRGMGELFF. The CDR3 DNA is TGTGCCAGCACCGACAGGGGGATGGGGGAGCTGTTTTTT.

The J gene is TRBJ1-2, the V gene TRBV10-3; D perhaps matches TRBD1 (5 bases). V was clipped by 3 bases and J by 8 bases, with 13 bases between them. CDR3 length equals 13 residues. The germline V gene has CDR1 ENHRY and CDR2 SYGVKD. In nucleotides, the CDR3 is TGTGCCATCAGTGACCCGAGAGGGGAAGGCTACACCTTC. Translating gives CAISDPRGEGYTF.